This T cell receptor beta chain was identified in a study of PD-1 blockade in classical Hodgkin lymphoma. Overall study results and limits: Complete responders showed a baseline diversity that resembled the diversity of newly diagnosed patients. As was reported, newly diagnosed patients showed lower baseline TCR diversity than healthy donors did. Diversity in CD4+ TCRs, unlike that measured in CD8+ TCRs, had risen significantly by C4D1.

Clones were sequenced by immunoSEQ multiplex PCR, and TCRdb holds only the in-frame ones, with some missing. This sample has tens of thousands of clones, with roughly four fifths found just once. CDR1 is SGDLS and CDR2 is YYNGEE in the germline V gene. This CDR3 is built from 15 residues. Trimming took 0 bases from V and 8 from J; bases not matched to a gene: 8. To note about this clone: What it binds is unknown.

Time point here: cycle 4 day 1 (C4D1), after more than five weeks of nivolumab. Following autologous stem cell transplantation, relapse occurred in every patient, and exposure to brentuximab vedotin varied. V gene TRBV9 combines with J gene TRBJ2-1, with 7 bases that match TRBD2. This TCR was recovered from a human donor with classical Hodgkin lymphoma. The sequenced sample was peripheral blood mononuclear cells (PBMCs), obtained before the fourth cycle of nivolumab. Written as DNA, the CDR3 is TGTGCCAGCAGCGTAGTGAGCGGGATGGTCGATGAGCAGTTCTTC. Protein sequence: CASSVVSGMVDEQFF.